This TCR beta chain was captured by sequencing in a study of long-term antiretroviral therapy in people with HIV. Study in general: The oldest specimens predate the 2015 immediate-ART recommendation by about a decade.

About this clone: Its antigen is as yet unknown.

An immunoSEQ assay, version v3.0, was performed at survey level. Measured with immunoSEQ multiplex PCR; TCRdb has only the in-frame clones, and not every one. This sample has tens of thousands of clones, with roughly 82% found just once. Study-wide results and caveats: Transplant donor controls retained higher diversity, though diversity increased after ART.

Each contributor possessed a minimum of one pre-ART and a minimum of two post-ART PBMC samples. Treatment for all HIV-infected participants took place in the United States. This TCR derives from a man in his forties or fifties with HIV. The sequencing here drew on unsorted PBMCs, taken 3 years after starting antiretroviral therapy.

The CDR3, as DNA: TGTGCCAGCAGCCCCGGGAGGAAACTGTTTTTT. It codes for CASSPGRKLFF. The chain couples TRBV7-9 to TRBJ1-4; D is ambiguous. Germline CDR1 SEHNR, CDR2 FQNEAQ (reference sequence). V shed 5 bases and J shed 11 bases, with 9 bases lying between them. There are 11 residues in the CDR3.